The sequence of this T cell receptor beta chain was determined in a study of identical twins. This clonotype was counted only a few times. Each CDR3 protein is one row after TCRdb ran MiXCR on the 5' RACE reads. Found here are 700,000 or so distinct CDR3 sequences, 8.6% of them singletons; the top ten hold approximately 0.89%. Germline-derived CDR1 and CDR2 are MDHEN and SYDVKM. V was clipped by 7 bases and J by 5 bases; unmatched bases: 3. This CDR3 region has 13 residues. These data also featured in a second study, about yellow fever vaccine responses in identical twins.

The specimen was PBMCs. The sequence came from a young woman in good health. V and J are TRBV28 and TRBJ1-5, with 9 bases aligning to TRBD1. CDR3 amino acids: CASNDRGDQPQHF. The CDR3 DNA sequence: TGTGCCAGCAACGACAGGGGGGATCAGCCCCAGCATTTT. Using reference TRBV28 and TRBJ1-5 for the parts outside the CDR3, the full variable domain is DVKVTQSSRYLVKRTGEKVFLECVQDMDHENMFWYRQDPGLGLRLIYFSYDVKMKEKGDIPEGYSVSREKKERFSLILESASTNQTSMYLCASNDRGDQPQHFGDGTRLSIL.